One and the same sample provided the 26 T cell receptor beta chains below, sequenced in a study of blood T cell repertoires in COVID-19. Repertoires were generated with immunoSEQ multiplex PCR, while TCRdb's copy carries only in-frame clones and drops some. The profile shows about 81,000 clones, over 75% of them singletons. The specimen sequenced was peripheral blood. Receptors were obtained from a man between 65 and 85 years old with active or convalescent COVID-19.

The rearrangement joins TRBV2 to TRBJ2-6, with a weak D call TRBD2 (6 bases). Between the trimmed V and J ends, which lost 9 bases and 2 bases, there was a span of 17 bases. Germline lookup yields CDR1 SNHLY and CDR2 FYNNEI. The CDR3 is made up of 16 amino acids. CDR3: CARGTFGGAGANVLTF. The CDR3 DNA reads as TGTGCCAGAGGGACTTTCGGAGGCGCTGGGGCCAACGTCCTGACTTTC.

The gene calls are TRBV19 and TRBJ2-2; D gene ambiguous. There are 14 residues in the CDR3. Germline loops: CDR1 LNHDA, CDR2 SQIVND (reference sequence). Trimming removed 5 bases at V and 3 bases at J, with 10 bases between. The CDR3, as DNA: TGTGCCAGTAGTCCCTACCCTGACACCGGGGAGCTGTTTTTT. This gives the protein CASSPYPDTGELFF.

The chain is built from TRBV2 and TRBJ1-2, with D possibly matching TRBD1 (6 bases). There are 14 residues in the CDR3. V lost 4 bases and J 2 bases, leaving 11 bases between the germline ends. CDR1 SNHLY and CDR2 FYNNEI come from the germline V gene. CDR3 sequence: CASSADSRNYGYTF. CDR3 bases: TGTGCCAGCAGTGCGGACAGCCGGAACTATGGCTACACCTTC.

CDR3 amino acids: CASSGMGGDLHF. In DNA form, the CDR3 reads TGCGCCAGCAGCGGGATGGGGGGGGATCTGCATTTT. This sequence joins TRBV4-1 and TRBJ1-5, with a possible D match to TRBD1 (5 bases). The CDR3 is 12 amino acids. V dropped 5 bases and J dropped 15 bases, with 17 bases sitting between them. The germline V gene encodes CDR1 MGHRA and CDR2 YSYEKL.

The CDR3 sequence is CASSGGQVNTEAFF. The CDR3, as DNA: TGTGCCAGCAGCGGGGGACAGGTGAACACTGAAGCTTTCTTT. The gene calls are TRBV9 and TRBJ1-1; 8 bases line up with TRBD1. V shed 3 bases and J 0 bases; nucleotides not matched to a gene: 1. The CDR3 extends over 14 amino acids. Germline CDR1 reads SGDLS; CDR2 reads YYNGEE.

This clone has a single count. The chain couples TRBV28 to TRBJ1-1; tentative D call: TRBD1 (5 bases). The CDR3 has 19 residues. In germline, CDR1 is MDHEN, CDR2 SYDVKM. V lost 7 bases and J 1 base, leaving 28 bases between the germline ends. In DNA, the CDR3 is TGTGCCAGCACCCTCCCCTACGGGCAGAAGGAGGGGAGGAACACTGAAGCTTTCTTT. Protein: CASTLPYGQKEGRNTEAFF. Combining the CDR3 with reference TRBV28 and TRBJ1-1 gives the whole variable domain DVKVTQSSRYLVKRTGEKVFLECVQDMDHENMFWYRQDPGLGLRLIYFSYDVKMKEKGDIPEGYSVSREKKERFSLILESASTNQTSMYLCASTLPYGQKEGRNTEAFFGQGTRLTVV.

V and J are TRBV7-2 and TRBJ2-7; tentatively, D is TRBD2 (5 bases). Germline V CDR1 and CDR2: SGHTA, FQGNSA. Trimming took 8 bases from V and 2 from J, leaving 16 bases between them. CDR3 size: 14 residues. In nucleotides, the CDR3 is TGTGCCAGCCGAAAGGTAGCGTACGCCTACGAGCAGTACTTC. Translated: CASRKVAYAYEQYF. The full variable domain, its missing parts supplied by reference TRBV7-2 and TRBJ2-7, is GAGVSQSPSNKVTEKGKDVELRCDPISGHTALYWYRQSLGQGLEFLIYFQGNSAPDKSGLPSDRFSAERTGGSVSTLTIQRTQQEDSAVYLCASRKVAYAYEQYFGPGTRLTVT.

V usage is TRBV7-2 and J usage is TRBJ1-3; no definite D call. Germline lookup yields CDR1 SGHTA and CDR2 FQGNSA. Trimming shortened V by 1 base and J by 4 bases, and 11 bases separated the two germline ends. CDR3 length: 15 amino acids. The CDR3 nucleotides are TGTGCCAGCAGCTTAGACAGCTCGATAGGAAACACCATATATTTT. This sequence encodes CASSLDSSIGNTIYF.

The chain has TRBV29-1 and TRBJ1-1; 7 bases match TRBD1. In germline, CDR1 is SQVTM, CDR2 ANQGSEA. With 7 bases clipped from V and 10 bases from J, the junction kept 12 bases outside the gene matches. CDR3 length equals 12 residues. CDR3 sequence reads: CSAYGQAEVAFF. The CDR3 nucleotides read TGCAGCGCTTATGGACAGGCTGAGGTAGCTTTCTTT.

The chain recombines TRBV7-3 with TRBJ2-5; 11 nucleotides agree with TRBD1. This CDR3 has 14 amino acids. Per the germline V gene, CDR1 is SGHTA and CDR2 is FQGTGA. The V and J ends lost 3 bases and 5 bases, in that order; junction bases with no gene match: 2. As DNA, the CDR3 is TGTGCCAGCAGCTTTGGGACAGGGGGGGAGACCCAGTACTTC. Protein product: CASSFGTGGETQYF.

The chain joins TRBV5-6 to TRBJ1-5, with 8 bases aligning to TRBD1. The CDR3 has 14 amino acids. V lost 4 bases to trimming and J lost 3 bases; unmatched junction nucleotides: 3. Per germline, CDR1 SGHDT and CDR2 YYEEEE. The CDR3 spells CASSRTGNNQPQHF. Here the CDR3 DNA reads TGTGCCAGCAGCCGGACAGGGAACAATCAGCCCCAGCATTTT.

J is TRBJ1-2 and V is TRBV18, with D possibly TRBD1 on 6 matching bases. Per germline, CDR1 KGHSH and CDR2 LQKENI. The CDR3 contains 17 residues. V lost 2 bases to trimming and J lost 4 bases, with 20 bases between them. CDR3 bases: TGTGCCAGCTCACCAATGGCGGTCAGGGGTAGTACCTATGGCTACACCTTC. It codes for CASSPMAVRGSTYGYTF. The full variable domain, in which reference TRBV18 and TRBJ1-2 provide the parts outside the CDR3, is NAGVMQNPRHLVRRRGQEARLRCSPMKGHSHVYWYRQLPEEGLKFMVYLQKENIIDESGMPKERFSAEFPKEGPSILRIQQVVRGDSAAYFCASSPMAVRGSTYGYTFGSGTRLTVV.

The rearrangement uses TRBV7-9 and TRBJ1-1; no clear D. CDR1 is SEHNR, CDR2 FQNEAQ, per germline (reference sequence). CDR3 length: 17 amino acids. V shed 5 bases and J shed 1 base, with 20 bases lying between them. The CDR3 region has the DNA TGTGCCAGCAGCCCGATCCCGAGTGGTAGCAGGAACACTGAAGCTTTCTTT. This translates into CASSPIPSGSRNTEAFF.

The J gene is TRBJ1-2, the V gene TRBV18; weak D call: TRBD1 (5 bases). With 0 bases removed from V and 2 bases from J, the gap between germline ends came to 22 bases. Germline V lookup: CDR1 KGHSH, CDR2 LQKENI. The CDR3 is 19 amino acids. Here the CDR3 reads CASSPPRGGTTTSNYGYTF. The DNA for the CDR3 is TGTGCCAGCTCACCACCTAGAGGCGGGACGACTACCTCCAACTATGGCTACACCTTC.

The genes are TRBV6-2 or TRBV6-3 and TRBJ1-2, with TRBD1 identical over 9 bases. The CDR3 spans 13 residues. V was pared by 6 bases and J by 7 bases, with 6 bases of the junction left unmatched. CDR1 and CDR2 (germline): MNHEY, SVGEGT. The CDR3 region has the DNA TGTGCCAGCAGCCTCGGGACAGGGACTGGCTACACCTTC. It translates to CASSLGTGTGYTF.

The rearrangement uses TRBV5-1 and TRBJ2-1; 9 bases align to TRBD2. Per germline, CDR1 SGHRS and CDR2 YFSETQ. CDR3 length: 14 residues. Losses at the gene ends were 4 bases for V and 7 bases for J; bases not matched to a gene: 6. CDR3 bases: TGCGCCAGCAGCGGGGGACTAGCCTCAAATGAGCAGTTCTTC. Protein: CASSGGLASNEQFF. The whole variable domain, filled in from reference TRBV5-1 and TRBJ2-1, reads KAGVTQTPRYLIKTRGQQVTLSCSPISGHRSVSWYQQTPGQGLQFLFEYFSETQRNKGNFPGRFSGRQFSNSRSEMNVSTLELGDSALYLCASSGGLASNEQFFGPGTRLTVL.

This sequence joins TRBV18 and TRBJ1-6; D may be TRBD1 (6 bases). The V end was cut by 3 bases, the J end by 4 bases, with 10 bases between. Looked up from germline, CDR1 is KGHSH and CDR2 is LQKENI. This CDR3 comprises 15 residues. CDR3 sequence reads: CASSPGQIYNSPLHF. CDR3 nucleotide sequence: TGTGCCAGCTCACCTGGACAGATTTATAATTCACCCCTCCACTTT.

CDR3 nucleotides: TGTGCCACCCGGCGGTTCGGCTATGGCTACACCTTC. It is translated as CATRRFGYGYTF. The chain combines TRBV27 with TRBJ1-2; the D is unclear. Germline V gene sequence: CDR1 MNHEY, CDR2 SMNVEV (reference sequence). The CDR3 consists of 12 residues. Deletions cut 10 bases from V and 4 bases from J, with 13 bases between.

This chain links TRBV7-6 with TRBJ1-2; unclear D gene. Germline CDR1 SGHVS, CDR2 FNYEAQ. The V gene lost 2 bases and the J gene lost 4 bases, with 11 bases spanning the gap. The CDR3 loop spans 14 amino acids. CDR3 sequence: CASSLFEGAYGYTF. The CDR3 DNA follows: TGTGCCAGCAGCTTATTTGAGGGCGCCTATGGCTACACCTTC.

This clone has only one observation. This chain uses TRBV30 with TRBJ1-3; 11 positions agree with TRBD1. Germline CDR1 and CDR2: GTSNPN and SVGIG (reference sequence). With V trimmed by 5 bases and J by 7 bases, 7 bases remained unmatched. This CDR3 contains 14 residues. CDR3 coding DNA: TGTGCCTGGGCAAGGGACAGGGGGACGAACACCATATATTTT. Amino acids: CAWARDRGTNTIYF.

This clone came up a few times. The rearrangement links TRBV5-4 to TRBJ2-7; possibly TRBD2 for D (6 bases). Trimming shortened V by 2 bases and J by 0 bases, and 12 bases separated the two germline ends. The CDR3 has 15 amino acids. Germline values: CDR1 SGHNT, CDR2 YYREEE (reference sequence). CDR3 nucleotides: TGTGCCAGCAGCTTTGTTGAGGAGGGCTCCTACGAGCAGTACTTC. Translation: CASSFVEEGSYEQYF. The full variable domain, rest sourced from reference TRBV5-4 and TRBJ2-7, is ETGVTQSPTHLIKTRGQQVTLRCSSQSGHNTVSWYQQALGQGPQFIFQYYREEENGRGNFPPRFSGLQFPNYSSELNVNALELDDSALYLCASSFVEEGSYEQYFGPGTRLTVT.

The V gene is TRBV15, the J gene TRBJ2-1; possibly TRBD2 for D (6 bases). In germline, CDR1 is LNHNV, CDR2 YYDKDF (reference sequence). The V end was cut by 3 bases, the J end by 0 bases, with 15 bases between. This CDR3 is 17 amino acids long. The CDR3 DNA reads TGTGCCACCAGCAGGACTCTACTAGCCACCTCCTACAATGAGCAGTTCTTC. It is translated as CATSRTLLATSYNEQFF.

This clone was picked up one time. The chain has TRBV6-7 and TRBJ1-2, with 8 positions matching TRBD1. TRBV6-7 is an ORF; its function is uncertain. Trimming cost V 2 bases and J 4 bases; bases outside gene matches: 6. CDR3 length equals 15 residues. CDR3 region: CASSYPQGEFYGYTF. In nucleotides, the CDR3 is TGTGCCAGCAGTTACCCACAGGGGGAATTCTATGGCTACACCTTC.

The chain links TRBV10-3 to TRBJ1-5, with a weak D call TRBD1 (6 bases). The CDR3 loop spans 15 amino acids. Germline V gene data show CDR1 as ENHRY and CDR2 as SYGVKD. The V end lost 0 bases, the J end lost 4 bases, and 10 bases lay between the germline ends. In DNA form, the CDR3 reads TGTGCCATCAGTGAGTCGACAGGCCTAAATCAGCCCCAGCATTTT. Its translation is CAISESTGLNQPQHF.

The chain links TRBV4-1 to TRBJ2-5; a possible D gene is TRBD2 (6 bases). Germline-derived CDR1 and CDR2 are MGHRA and YSYEKL. The length of the CDR3 is 15 residues. Trimming removed 0 bases from V and 5 bases from J, with 13 bases in between. The CDR3 nucleotides are TGCGCCAGCAGCCAAGAAGACGGCGGGGCGGAGACCCAGTACTTC. This codes for CASSQEDGGAETQYF.

V gene TRBV7-9 combines with J gene TRBJ1-1; D not resolved. Germline values: CDR1 SEHNR, CDR2 FQNEAQ (reference sequence). Trimming took 6 bases from V and 4 from J, leaving 9 bases between them. This CDR3 has 12 amino acids. The chain's CDR3 is CASRVTPTEAFF. Here the CDR3 DNA reads TGTGCCAGCAGGGTGACACCCACTGAAGCTTTCTTT. Supplemented by reference TRBV7-9 and TRBJ1-1, the full variable domain reads DTGVSQNPRHKITKRGQNVTFRCDPISEHNRLYWYRQTLGQGPEFLTYFQNEAQLEKSRLLSDRFSAERPKGSFSTLEIQRTEQGDSAMYLCASRVTPTEAFFGQGTRLTVV.